This T cell receptor beta chain was observed in a study of blood T cells in healthy people across ages. Study findings and constraints: Diversity was higher, and naive CD4+ cells more numerous, in long-lived donors than in aged donors.

Comment on this clonotype: Antigen specificity is unknown.

Every sample yielded at least 7 million isolated PBMCs. The authors ran a second PCR of 7 to 11 cycles using a sample-barcoded 5' primer and a J-beta primer mix. TCRdb recomputed calls from the 5' RACE reads with MiXCR, one row per CDR3 protein. The sample has 1.5 million to 2 million distinct CDR3 sequences; 25% to 30% are singletons. This clonotype was obtained from a woman between 25 and 40 years old in good health. The sample consisted of blood.

This CDR3 is CASRWTGVGGYTF. CDR3 nucleotide sequence: TGTGCCAGCAGATGGACAGGGGTGGGTGGCTACACCTTC. This chain uses TRBV12-3 or TRBV12-4 with TRBJ1-2; 9 bases align to TRBD1. The CDR3 is 13 residues long. The J segment lost 7 bases and the V segment lost 6 bases, leaving 6 bases of the junction unmatched.